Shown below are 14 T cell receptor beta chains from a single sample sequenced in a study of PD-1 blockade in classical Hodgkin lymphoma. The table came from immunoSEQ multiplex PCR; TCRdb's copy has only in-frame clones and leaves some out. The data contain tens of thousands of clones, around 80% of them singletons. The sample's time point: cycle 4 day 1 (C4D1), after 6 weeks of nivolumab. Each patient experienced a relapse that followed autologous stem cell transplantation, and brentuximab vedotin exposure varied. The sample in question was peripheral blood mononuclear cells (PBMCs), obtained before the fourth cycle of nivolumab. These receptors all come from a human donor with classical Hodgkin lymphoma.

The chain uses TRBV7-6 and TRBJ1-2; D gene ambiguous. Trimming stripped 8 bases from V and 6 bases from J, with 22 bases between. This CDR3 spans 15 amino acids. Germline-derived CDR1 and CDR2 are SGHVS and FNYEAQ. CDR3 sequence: CASYSPRRVGNGYTF. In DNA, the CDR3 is TGTGCCAGCTATTCCCCCCGGCGAGTGGGCAATGGCTACACCTTC.

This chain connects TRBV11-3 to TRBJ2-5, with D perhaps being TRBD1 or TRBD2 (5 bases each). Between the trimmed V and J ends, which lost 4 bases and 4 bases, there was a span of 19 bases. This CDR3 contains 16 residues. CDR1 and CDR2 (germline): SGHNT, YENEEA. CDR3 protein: CASSWGSSTVGETQYF. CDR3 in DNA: TGTGCCAGCAGCTGGGGGAGCTCCACGGTCGGAGAGACCCAGTACTTC. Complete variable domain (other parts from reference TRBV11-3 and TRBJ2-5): EAGVVQSPRYKIIEKKQPVAFWCNPISGHNTLYWYLQNLGQGPELLIRYENEEAVDDSQLPKDRFSAERLKGVDSTLKIQPAELGDSAVYLCASSWGSSTVGETQYFGPGTRLLVL.

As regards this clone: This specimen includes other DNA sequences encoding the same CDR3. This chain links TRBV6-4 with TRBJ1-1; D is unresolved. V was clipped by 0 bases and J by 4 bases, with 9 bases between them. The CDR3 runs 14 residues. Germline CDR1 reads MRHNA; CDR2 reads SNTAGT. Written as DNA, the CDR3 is TGTGCCAGCAGTGACTCGAGCCGCGGCACTGAAGCTTTCTTT. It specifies CASSDSSRGTEAFF.

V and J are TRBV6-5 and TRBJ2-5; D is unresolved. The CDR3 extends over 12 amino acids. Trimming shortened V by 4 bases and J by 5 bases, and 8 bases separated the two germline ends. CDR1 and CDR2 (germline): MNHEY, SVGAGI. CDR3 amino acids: CASSSGGETQYF. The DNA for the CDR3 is TGTGCCAGCAGTTCTGGTGGGGAGACCCAGTACTTC.

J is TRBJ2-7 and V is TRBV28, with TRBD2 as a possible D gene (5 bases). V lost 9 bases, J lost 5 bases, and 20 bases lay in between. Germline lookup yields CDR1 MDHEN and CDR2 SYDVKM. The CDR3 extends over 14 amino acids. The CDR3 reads CASLSGIRTHEQYF. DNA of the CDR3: TGTGCCAGTCTGTCGGGGATAAGGACCCACGAGCAGTACTTC.

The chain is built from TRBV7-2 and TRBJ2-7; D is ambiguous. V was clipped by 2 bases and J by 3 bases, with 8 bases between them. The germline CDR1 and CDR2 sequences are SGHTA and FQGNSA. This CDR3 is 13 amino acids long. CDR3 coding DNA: TGTGCCAGCAGCTTAAGCAAACGCTACGAGCAGTACTTC. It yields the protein CASSLSKRYEQYF.

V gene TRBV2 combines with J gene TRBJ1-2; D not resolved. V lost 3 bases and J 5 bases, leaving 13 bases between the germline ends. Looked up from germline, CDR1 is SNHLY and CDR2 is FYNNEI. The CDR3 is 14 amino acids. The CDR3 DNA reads TGTGCCAGCAGTGAGCTCCCCGACCCATATGGCTACACCTTC. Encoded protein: CASSELPDPYGYTF.

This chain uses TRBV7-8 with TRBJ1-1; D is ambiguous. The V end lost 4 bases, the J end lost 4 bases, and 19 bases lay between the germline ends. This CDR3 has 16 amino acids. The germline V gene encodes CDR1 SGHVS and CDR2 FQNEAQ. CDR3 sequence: CASSSLTSSLATEAFF. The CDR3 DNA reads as TGTGCCAGCAGCTCGTTAACCTCATCTTTGGCCACTGAAGCTTTCTTT.

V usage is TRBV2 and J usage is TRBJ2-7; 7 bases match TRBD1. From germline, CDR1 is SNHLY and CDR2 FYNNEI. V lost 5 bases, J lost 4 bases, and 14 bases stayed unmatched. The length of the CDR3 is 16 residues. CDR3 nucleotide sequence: TGTGCCAGCAGTCGACAGGGCCCTCCCGTCCGGTACGAGCAGTACTTC. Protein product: CASSRQGPPVRYEQYF.

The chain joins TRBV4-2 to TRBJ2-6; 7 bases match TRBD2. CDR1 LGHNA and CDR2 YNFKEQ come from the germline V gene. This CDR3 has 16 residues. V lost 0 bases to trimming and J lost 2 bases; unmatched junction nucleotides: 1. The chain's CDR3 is CASSQDGGAGANVLTF. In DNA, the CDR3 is TGTGCCAGCAGCCAAGATGGGGGGGCTGGGGCCAACGTCCTGACTTTC.

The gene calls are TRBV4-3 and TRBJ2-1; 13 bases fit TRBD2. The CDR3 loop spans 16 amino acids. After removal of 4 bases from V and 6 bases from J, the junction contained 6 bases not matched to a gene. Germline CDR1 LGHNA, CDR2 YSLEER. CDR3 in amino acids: CASSPHRTSGGNEQFF. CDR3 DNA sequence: TGCGCCAGCAGCCCCCATAGGACTAGCGGGGGCAATGAGCAGTTCTTC.

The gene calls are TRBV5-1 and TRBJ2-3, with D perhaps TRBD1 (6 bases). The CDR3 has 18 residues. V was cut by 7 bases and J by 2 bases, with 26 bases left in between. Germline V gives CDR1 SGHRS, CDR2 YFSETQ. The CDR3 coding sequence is TGCGCCAGCGCGTGGACAGCGCGCCGGGACACCTACACAGATACGCAGTATTTT. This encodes CASAWTARRDTYTDTQYF.

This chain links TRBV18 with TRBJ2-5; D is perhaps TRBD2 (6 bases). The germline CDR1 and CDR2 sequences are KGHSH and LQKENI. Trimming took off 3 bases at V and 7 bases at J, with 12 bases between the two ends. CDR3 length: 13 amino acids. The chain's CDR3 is CASSPTRGGTQYF. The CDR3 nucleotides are TGTGCCAGCTCACCTACTAGGGGAGGGACCCAGTACTTC. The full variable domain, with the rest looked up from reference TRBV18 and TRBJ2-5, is NAGVMQNPRHLVRRRGQEARLRCSPMKGHSHVYWYRQLPEEGLKFMVYLQKENIIDESGMPKERFSAEFPKEGPSILRIQQVVRGDSAAYFCASSPTRGGTQYFGPGTRLLVL.

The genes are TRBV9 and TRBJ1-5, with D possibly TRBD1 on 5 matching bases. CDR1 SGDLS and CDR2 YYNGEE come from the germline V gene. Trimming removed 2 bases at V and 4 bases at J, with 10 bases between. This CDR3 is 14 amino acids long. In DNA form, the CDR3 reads TGTGCCAGCAGCGTCGGGACTCTAAATCAGCCCCAGCATTTT. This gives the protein CASSVGTLNQPQHF.